This TCR beta chain was obtained from a study of cytomegalovirus exposure and HLA in healthy donors. About this clone itself: Its matching antigen is unknown.

Deletions cut 5 bases from V and 7 bases from J, with 15 bases between. CDR3 length equals 14 residues. The germline gives CDR1 MNHEY, CDR2 SVGAGI. General study findings and limits: TCR beta V- and J-gene trimming, according to a later analysis, was linked to a missense DCLRE1C variant. In a later analysis, CMV-associated beta chains were mostly HLA-associated, it appeared. Common viral pathogens (according to a later analysis) appeared linked to several of the most significant clusters. One later analysis reportedly identified an Asian-associated ancestry cluster that showed fewer N-insertions than the 666-donor mean.

Primers: 60 Vbeta forward and 13 Jbeta reverse. The repertoire was sequenced with immunoSEQ multiplex PCR; TCRdb's copy has only in-frame clones and lacks some. Here the sample spans about 120,000 clones, 81% being singletons. The sequencing sample was made of PBMCs. This chain joins TRBV6-5 and TRBJ1-5, with D possibly matching TRBD1 (6 bases). The source is a woman in her twenties or thirties in good health and CMV-seronegative. DNA for the CDR3: TGTGCCAGCAGTCGGACAGCAGGATGGCAGCCCCAGCATTTT. Its translation is CASSRTAGWQPQHF.